These 23 T cell receptor beta chains came from one sample sequenced in a study of CD8 T cells in Susac syndrome. RNA totalling about 0.5 to 1 ug underwent reverse transcription with random hexamers. TCRdb ran MiXCR on the immunoSEQ multiplex PCR reads and lists one entry per CDR3 protein. Counted here are some 110,000 distinct CDR3 sequences, approximately 94% occurring once; the ten biggest clones make up around 0.4%. Sequenced: CD8+ T cells from PBMCs. These receptors came from a human donor with Susac syndrome.

The chain carries TRBV6-4 and TRBJ1-5, with 10 nucleotides matching TRBD1. The CDR3 loop spans 16 amino acids. Trimming took 7 bases from V and 6 from J; bases not matched to a gene: 12. Germline assignment: CDR1 MRHNA and CDR2 SNTAGT. Written as DNA, the CDR3 is TGTGCCAGCAACGATCCGGACAGGGGGGAAGTTCAGCCCCAGCATTTT. It yields the protein CASNDPDRGEVQPQHF.

CDR3 protein: CATSRTYQETQYF. For the CDR3, the DNA is TGTGCCACCAGCAGGACGTACCAAGAGACCCAGTACTTC. The rearrangement joins TRBV15 to TRBJ2-5; no definite D call. This CDR3 spans 13 amino acids. V lost 3 bases, J lost 0 bases, and 5 bases lay in between. Germline-derived CDR1 and CDR2 are LNHNV and YYDKDF (reference sequence).

The chain recombines TRBV10-2 with TRBJ2-3; D gene uncertain. The CDR3 runs 14 residues. The V end lost 3 bases, the J end lost 4 bases, and 11 bases lay between the germline ends. Germline V gene lookup returns CDR1 WSHSY and CDR2 SAAADI. CDR3 amino acids: CASSEVSRADTQYF. The CDR3 DNA sequence: TGCGCCAGCAGTGAAGTTAGTCGAGCAGATACGCAGTATTTT.

CDR3 amino acids: CASSFAATYEQYF. CDR3 coding DNA: TGTGCCAGCAGCTTCGCGGCAACCTACGAGCAGTACTTC. The chain employs TRBV5-6 and TRBJ2-7, with D unclear. The V and J ends lost 2 bases and 2 bases respectively, with 8 bases between them. Per germline, CDR1 SGHDT and CDR2 YYEEEE. CDR3 length: 13 residues.

This rearrangement joins TRBV9 to TRBJ2-1; TRBD1 matches 7 bases. The V gene end was trimmed by 5 bases and the J gene end by 7 bases; junction bases not matched to a gene: 3. The CDR3 has 12 residues. Looked up from germline, CDR1 is SGDLS and CDR2 is YYNGEE. The CDR3 bases are TGTGCCAGCAGTACAGGGGCAAATGAGCAGTTCTTC. This sequence encodes CASSTGANEQFF.

This clonotype was detected once. The chain joins TRBV27 to TRBJ2-7; D gene uncertain. CDR1 and CDR2 from the germline V gene are MNHEY and SMNVEV (reference sequence). V lost 5 bases and J 2 bases, leaving 16 bases between the germline ends. CDR3 size: 15 residues. For the CDR3, the DNA is TGTGCCAGCAGTACCCGTCAGGTCGGAGCCTACGAGCAGTACTTC. Amino acids: CASSTRQVGAYEQYF.

The gene calls are TRBV29-1 and TRBJ1-2; TRBD1 matches at 7 bases. V shed 7 bases and J 2 bases; nucleotides not matched to a gene: 7. CDR1 SQVTM and CDR2 ANQGSEA come from the germline V gene. The CDR3 consists of 13 residues. The CDR3 here is CSAVAGQNYGYTF. CDR3 nucleotide sequence: TGCAGCGCCGTTGCGGGACAGAACTATGGCTACACCTTC.

This clonotype appeared a single time. The chain has TRBV7-9 and TRBJ1-6; TRBD1 might be the D (5 bases). This CDR3 comprises 12 residues. V lost 6 bases and J 16 bases, leaving 16 bases between the germline ends. Germline V gives CDR1 SEHNR, CDR2 FQNEAQ (reference sequence). The CDR3 nucleotides read TGTGCCAGCAGACCCCATGGGGCGGGTCTCCACTTT. The encoded protein is CASRPHGAGLHF.

The genes are TRBV4-2 and TRBJ2-1, with no clear D. V lost 0 bases and J 5 bases, leaving 11 bases between the germline ends. The CDR3 contains 15 residues. Germline V gives CDR1 LGHNA, CDR2 YNFKEQ. CDR3 bases: TGTGCCAGCAGCCAAGATCAGCCCCCTAACAATGAGCAGTTCTTC. Translated, it gives CASSQDQPPNNEQFF.

The chain carries TRBV7-2 and TRBJ2-3, with 7 nucleotides matching TRBD2. The CDR3 consists of 16 residues. With V trimmed by 3 bases and J by 0 bases, 6 bases remained unmatched. CDR1 SGHTA and CDR2 FQGNSA come from the germline V gene. The CDR3 sequence: CASSFGTTPSTDTQYF. CDR3 DNA sequence: TGTGCCAGCAGCTTCGGGACTACCCCTAGCACAGATACGCAGTATTTT.

The rearrangement links TRBV7-3 to TRBJ2-3; D assignment may be TRBD1 or TRBD2 (6 bases each). From germline, CDR1 is SGHTA and CDR2 FQGTGA. The V end was cut by 2 bases, the J end by 2 bases, with 14 bases between. There are 16 residues in the CDR3. This chain's CDR3 is CASSLGGPVATDTQYF. DNA of the CDR3: TGTGCCAGCAGCTTAGGGGGGCCCGTGGCCACAGATACGCAGTATTTT.

This rearrangement joins TRBV21-1 to TRBJ2-7. TRBV21-1 is recorded as a pseudogene. This CDR3 region has 17 residues. The CDR3 reads CASSKALSPGRSYEQYF. The CDR3 nucleotides are TGTGCCAGCAGCAAAGCTCTTTCGCCGGGACGCTCCTACGAGCAGTACTTC.

The V call is TRBV7-9, the J call TRBJ2-1; perhaps TRBD2 as D (6 bases). Germline V gives CDR1 SEHNR, CDR2 FQNEAQ (reference sequence). The CDR3 covers 15 residues. Deletions cut 5 bases from V and 2 bases from J, with 13 bases between. CDR3: CASSGSGTPYNEQFF. The CDR3 nucleotides are TGTGCCAGCAGCGGCTCCGGGACTCCCTACAATGAGCAGTTCTTC.

This chain connects TRBV29-1 to TRBJ2-3; 7 bases line up with TRBD1. CDR1 and CDR2 from the germline V gene are SQVTM and ANQGSEA. Trimming removed 2 bases from V and 2 bases from J; junction bases left unmatched: 7. The CDR3 spans 15 residues. The CDR3, as DNA: TGCAGCGTTGAAACGACTAAGGGGGCCACAGATACGCAGTATTTT. Its protein product is CSVETTKGATDTQYF.

V gene TRBV2 combines with J gene TRBJ2-1, with D possibly called TRBD1 or TRBD2 (5 bases each). Germline assignment: CDR1 SNHLY and CDR2 FYNNEI. The CDR3 covers 11 residues. V gave up 7 bases and J gave up 11 bases, with 12 bases separating them. The CDR3 sequence: CASTPPGQQFF. CDR3 nucleotides: TGTGCCAGCACCCCACCGGGACAGCAGTTCTTC. Using reference TRBV2 and TRBJ2-1 for the parts outside the CDR3, the full variable domain is EPEVTQTPSHQVTQMGQEVILRCVPISNHLYFYWYRQILGQKVEFLVSFYNNEISEKSEIFDDQFSVERPDGSNFTLKIRSTKLEDSAMYFCASTPPGQQFFGPGTRLTVL.

In nucleotides, the CDR3 is TGCAGTGCTAGAGATTGGATACGGGGGAACACTGAAGCTTTCTTT. This codes for CSARDWIRGNTEAFF. V gene TRBV20-1 combines with J gene TRBJ1-1, with D unclear. In germline, CDR1 is DFQATT, CDR2 SNEGSKA (reference sequence). This CDR3 has 15 amino acids. The ends were cut back, 0 bases at V and 1 base at J, with 12 bases in the middle.

This clonotype appeared a single time. V and J are TRBV20-1 and TRBJ2-7, with 7 bases that match TRBD1. CDR3 length: 15 residues. The germline V gene encodes CDR1 DFQATT and CDR2 SNEGSKA (reference sequence). Trimming removed 0 bases from V and 1 base from J; junction bases left unmatched: 6. DNA of the CDR3: TGCAGTGCTAGAGATCTCGAACAGGGGTCCTACGAGCAGTACTTC. Amino acid sequence: CSARDLEQGSYEQYF.

The chain carries TRBV5-4 and TRBJ1-4; D unclear. CDR3 size: 16 residues. V gave up 4 bases and J gave up 2 bases, with 15 bases separating them. Germline V lookup: CDR1 SGHNT, CDR2 YYREEE (reference sequence). The CDR3: CASSRPGSGTNEKLFF. The DNA for the CDR3 is TGTGCCAGCAGCCGCCCGGGGTCGGGCACTAATGAAAAACTGTTTTTT. Looking up the rest from reference TRBV5-4 and TRBJ1-4 gives the full variable domain: ETGVTQSPTHLIKTRGQQVTLRCSSQSGHNTVSWYQQALGQGPQFIFQYYREEENGRGNFPPRFSGLQFPNYSSELNVNALELDDSALYLCASSRPGSGTNEKLFFGSGTQLSVL.

The genes are TRBV9 and TRBJ2-6; D remains unclear. Germline CDR1 reads SGDLS; CDR2 reads YYNGEE. The CDR3 length is 16 residues. V was pared by 0 bases and J by 0 bases, with 7 bases between. The CDR3 DNA sequence: TGTGCCAGCAGCGTAGCTTGGGACTCTGGGGCCAACGTCCTGACTTTC. Its protein is CASSVAWDSGANVLTF.

This clonotype was counted a single time. CDR3 residues: CSVEGGDGGYGYTF. Written as DNA, the CDR3 is TGCAGCGTTGAAGGGGGGGACGGGGGCTATGGCTACACCTTC. V usage is TRBV29-1 and J usage is TRBJ1-2; tentatively, D is TRBD1 (5 bases). Trimming cost V 1 base and J 4 bases, with 13 bases left between them. Per germline, CDR1 SQVTM and CDR2 ANQGSEA. This CDR3 is built from 14 residues. Variable domain in full (rest from reference TRBV29-1 and TRBJ1-2): SAVISQKPSRDICQRGTSLTIQCQVDSQVTMMFWYRQQPGQSLTLIATANQGSEATYESGFVIDKFPISRPNLTFSTLTVSNMSPEDSSIYLCSVEGGDGGYGYTFGSGTRLTVV.

The chain joins TRBV25-1 to TRBJ2-1; unclear D gene. V was pared by 3 bases and J by 4 bases, with 7 bases between. The CDR3 is 13 amino acids. The germline V gene encodes CDR1 MGHDK and CDR2 SYGVNS. The DNA of the CDR3 is TGTGCCAGCAGTGATGAGGAGTACAATGAGCAGTTCTTC. Protein: CASSDEEYNEQFF.

This sequence joins TRBV2 and TRBJ1-2; no definite D call. V gave up 1 base and J gave up 8 bases, with 11 bases separating them. Per the germline V gene, CDR1 is SNHLY and CDR2 is FYNNEI. The length of the CDR3 is 13 residues. CDR3 protein: CASSEGAVGGYTF. In DNA form, the CDR3 reads TGTGCCAGCAGTGAAGGGGCCGTGGGCGGCTACACCTTC.

This clonotype was observed a single time. This chain links TRBV6-5 with TRBJ1-1, with no clear D. This CDR3 comprises 13 residues. Looked up from germline, CDR1 is MNHEY and CDR2 is SVGAGI. V lost 0 bases and J 8 bases, leaving 10 bases between the germline ends. The chain's CDR3 is CASSYSGYSEAFF. In nucleotides, the CDR3 is TGTGCCAGCAGTTACTCGGGTTACTCGGAAGCTTTCTTT.